Below are 18 T cell receptor beta chains sequenced from a single sample in a study of cytomegalovirus exposure and HLA in healthy donors. Sequencing used immunoSEQ multiplex PCR; TCRdb keeps in-frame clones, though not all of them. The sample holds 150,000 or so clones, nearly 90% seen once. The sequenced material came from PBMCs. Receptor source: a woman younger than 35 in good health and CMV-seropositive.

This chain links TRBV30 with TRBJ1-3; maybe TRBD1 (5 bases). V was cut by 0 bases and J by 4 bases, with 16 bases left in between. The length of the CDR3 is 16 residues. Germline CDR1 reads GTSNPN; CDR2 reads SVGIG (reference sequence). CDR3 bases: TGTGCCTGGAGTGTAGGGGCAGCCCAGAGGGGAAACACCATATATTTT. The encoded protein is CAWSVGAAQRGNTIYF.

The chain links TRBV30 to TRBJ2-7; D remains unclear. The CDR3 runs 13 residues. V was trimmed by 7 bases and J by 7 bases, leaving 20 bases between them. Germline CDR1 GTSNPN, CDR2 SVGIG (reference sequence). CDR3 region: CASAAQTPNEQYF. CDR3 DNA: TGTGCCTCCGCAGCGCAGACTCCCAATGAGCAGTACTTC.

V usage is TRBV30 and J usage is TRBJ1-1, with D possibly TRBD1 on 5 matching bases. Germline-derived CDR1 and CDR2 are GTSNPN and SVGIG (reference sequence). CDR3 length: 15 amino acids. V was shortened by 0 bases and J by 2 bases, with 13 bases between the two germline ends. CDR3 in amino acids: CAWSVLGRGNTEAFF. In DNA, the CDR3 is TGTGCCTGGAGTGTACTAGGGAGGGGTAACACTGAAGCTTTCTTT.

The rearrangement joins TRBV13 to TRBJ1-4; D call uncertain. Germline V lookup: CDR1 PRHDT, CDR2 FYEKMQ (reference sequence). The CDR3 extends over 13 amino acids. The V gene lost 0 bases and the J gene lost 8 bases, with 7 bases spanning the gap. The CDR3 reads CASSLGRQEKLFF. The DNA of the CDR3 is TGTGCCAGCAGCTTAGGGAGGCAGGAAAAACTGTTTTTT.

The CDR3 sequence: CASSKRGGTDTQYF. In nucleotides, the CDR3 is TGTGCCAGTAGTAAGCGGGGGGGCACAGATACGCAGTATTTT. The rearrangement links TRBV19 to TRBJ2-3; 9 nucleotides align to TRBD2. Germline trimming cut 4 bases from V and 1 base from J; bases unmatched to any gene: 0. Germline values: CDR1 LNHDA, CDR2 SQIVND (reference sequence). The CDR3 is made up of 14 amino acids.

The rearrangement links TRBV2 to TRBJ2-6, with D perhaps matching TRBD1 (5 bases). This CDR3 contains 13 residues. CDR1 and CDR2 from the germline V gene are SNHLY and FYNNEI. V lost 7 bases to trimming and J lost 10 bases, with 14 bases between them. This CDR3 reads CASTLVGQNVLTF. For the CDR3, the DNA is TGTGCCAGCACCTTGGTAGGACAAAACGTCCTGACTTTC.

V usage is TRBV13 and J usage is TRBJ1-6, with 8 bases that match TRBD1. This CDR3 is 16 amino acids long. V shed 1 base and J 5 bases; nucleotides not matched to a gene: 4. Germline CDR1 is PRHDT and CDR2 is FYEKMQ (reference sequence). The CDR3 bases are TGTGCCAGCAGCTTAGCAGGGGGCCCAAATAATTCACCCCTCCACTTT. This sequence encodes CASSLAGGPNNSPLHF.

The chain carries TRBV30 and TRBJ2-2; D might be TRBD1 (7 bases). The V and J ends lost 2 bases and 2 bases respectively, with 12 bases between them. CDR1 GTSNPN and CDR2 SVGIG come from the germline V gene (reference sequence). The length of the CDR3 is 15 residues. CDR3 bases: TGTGCCTGGAGTTTCAGGGGGGTAAACACCGGGGAGCTGTTTTTT. The encoded protein is CAWSFRGVNTGELFF. Full variable domain (missing parts from reference TRBV30 and TRBJ2-2): SQTIHQWPATLVQPVGSPLSLECTVEGTSNPNLYWYRQAAGRGLQLLFYSVGIGQISSEVPQNLSASRPQDRQFILSSKKLLLSDSGFYLCAWSFRGVNTGELFFGEGSRLTVL.

Remarks on this clone: The identical CDR3 is also encoded by other nucleotide sequences in the sample. V is TRBV27 and J is TRBJ1-1; perhaps TRBD1 as D (5 bases). This CDR3 region has 13 residues. CDR1 MNHEY and CDR2 SMNVEV come from the germline V gene (reference sequence). The V end was cut by 3 bases, the J end by 2 bases, with 7 bases between. As DNA, the CDR3 is TGTGCCAGCAGTTTGGGGGGAAACACTGAAGCTTTCTTT. Translated: CASSLGGNTEAFF.

The chain combines TRBV2 with TRBJ2-6; D possibly corresponds to TRBD2 (5 bases). V lost 2 bases and J lost 0, with 8 bases in between. This CDR3 is built from 16 residues. Germline V CDR1 and CDR2: SNHLY, FYNNEI. The CDR3 sequence is CASSEKGSSGANVLTF. DNA of the CDR3: TGTGCCAGCAGTGAAAAAGGGAGCTCTGGGGCCAACGTCCTGACTTTC.

The sample holds a few counts of this clone. The chain has TRBV6-1 and TRBJ1-2, with a tentative D call TRBD1 (6 bases). The germline gives CDR1 MNHNS, CDR2 SASEGT. The CDR3 totals 15 residues. Between the trimmed V and J ends, which lost 6 bases and 3 bases, there was a span of 17 bases. The CDR3 DNA sequence: TGTGCCAGCAGGACAGGAGACCTCCAGGACTATGGCTACACCTTC. This translates into CASRTGDLQDYGYTF.

This clone has only a few counts. The chain combines TRBV25-1 with TRBJ2-2; unclear D gene. V was shortened by 8 bases and J by 3 bases, with 4 bases between the two germline ends. The CDR3 covers 11 residues. Germline CDR1 reads MGHDK; CDR2 reads SYGVNS. In DNA form, the CDR3 reads TGTGCCAGCTCTCACACCGGGGAGCTGTTTTTT. This codes for CASSHTGELFF.

In nucleotides, the CDR3 is TGTGCCAGCAGTGAAGTTGGTAGCTATGGCTACACCTTC. Its protein is CASSEVGSYGYTF. This chain uses TRBV2 with TRBJ1-2; no reliable D call. The length of the CDR3 is 13 residues. The germline V and J ends were trimmed by 1 base and 4 bases, with 7 bases remaining between them. Per the germline V gene, CDR1 is SNHLY and CDR2 is FYNNEI.

This rearrangement joins TRBV13 to TRBJ2-7; TRBD1 might be the D (6 bases). The germline gives CDR1 PRHDT, CDR2 FYEKMQ (reference sequence). V lost 2 bases to trimming and J lost 1 base, with 18 bases between them. This CDR3 region has 17 residues. The chain's CDR3 is CASSLSSRAGTSYEQYF. In nucleotides, the CDR3 is TGTGCCAGCAGCTTAAGTTCGAGGGCAGGGACATCCTACGAGCAGTACTTC.

The chain joins TRBV19 to TRBJ1-2, with TRBD1 matching over 7 bases. The junction had 11 bases not matched to a gene; V was cut back by 6 bases and J by 4 bases. The length of the CDR3 is 15 residues. CDR1 is LNHDA and CDR2 is SQIVND in the germline V gene (reference sequence). The CDR3, as DNA: TGTGCCAGTAGGGATCCACCGGGACAGCGCTATGGCTACACCTTC. Protein: CASRDPPGQRYGYTF.

V usage is TRBV27 and J usage is TRBJ2-3; 9 bases are a match to TRBD1. In germline, CDR1 is MNHEY, CDR2 SMNVEV (reference sequence). This CDR3 spans 15 amino acids. V lost 6 bases, J lost 5 bases, and 9 bases stayed unmatched. The CDR3 is CASRPYRGPQDTQYF. The CDR3 DNA follows: TGTGCCAGCAGGCCCTACAGGGGGCCTCAAGATACGCAGTATTTT.

The chain couples TRBV27 to TRBJ2-3; TRBD1 might be the D (5 bases). Per the germline V gene, CDR1 is MNHEY and CDR2 is SMNVEV (reference sequence). This CDR3 is built from 16 residues. Trimming left V 4 bases short and J 4 bases short, with 18 bases between. The CDR3 coding sequence is TGTGCCAGCAGTTATGCATTCGTAGGGGCGGCAGATACGCAGTATTTT. Amino acids: CASSYAFVGAADTQYF.

The V and J genes are TRBV4-1 and TRBJ1-4, with D unresolved. V was trimmed by 0 bases and J by 15 bases, leaving 20 bases between them. The germline V gene has CDR1 MGHRA and CDR2 YSYEKL. The CDR3 has 15 residues. CDR3 nucleotides: TGCGCCAGCAGCCAAGATGTGGATGGTGGAGTATTAATGTTTTTT. As protein: CASSQDVDGGVLMFF.